This record covers a single T cell receptor beta chain. The target antigen is unknown. CDR3 length: 16 amino acids. In germline, CDR1 is SGDLS, CDR2 YYNGEE. Trimming at V came to 3 bases and at J to 7 bases, leaving 13 bases not matched to a gene. The data were obtained in a study of OX40 agonist ivuxolimab in advanced cancers. Study at large: Every 2 weeks, ivuxolimab was infused into the patients intravenously at between 0.01 and 10 mg/kg. A male proportion of 82.7% was recorded, with mean age roughly 62 years and range roughly 20 to 85. Broader study findings: Dose levels from 0.1 to 3.0 mg/kg saw CD4+ and CD8+ blood T cells expand clonally by week 6.

The sampling schedule covered blood at baseline, cycle 4 day 1, and cycle 7 day 1. Data came from immunoSEQ multiplex PCR; TCRdb stores just in-frame clones and leaves some out. The sample has under 75,000 clones; roughly nine tenths are singletons. The rearrangement links TRBV9 to TRBJ2-7; 10 bases are a match to TRBD2. Specimen: CD4+ or CD8+ T cells sorted from blood, collected in a trial of the OX40 agonist ivuxolimab. The TCR sequence derives from an adult with an advanced solid tumor such as melanoma, head and neck, liver or kidney cancer. CDR3 in DNA: TGTGCCAGCAGCGGGGAGACCGGGACTAGCGTTGGAGAGCAGTACTTC. Translation: CASSGETGTSVGEQYF.